The following is a TCR beta chain sequence with its context. In the authors' methods: How many nucleated cells were present was estimated from reference gene primer amplification. Measured with immunoSEQ multiplex PCR; TCRdb has only the in-frame clones, and not every one. V and J calls and clone size come straight from that table; D and trimming were deduced from the DNA. Here the sample spans 300,000 to 400,000 clones, approximately 89% being singletons. The CDR3 extends over 14 amino acids. The V end was cut by 4 bases, the J end by 5 bases, with 14 bases between. CDR1 and CDR2 from the germline V gene are MNHEY and SVGAGI. The record originates from a study of blood T cell repertoires in COVID-19. The overall study: The United States, Italy and Spain supplied acute and convalescent COVID-19 samples. T cells, B-cell-depleted T cells, or PBMCs provided the cDNA or gDNA that served as material.

The chain is built from TRBV6-5 and TRBJ1-1, with TRBD1 as a possible D gene (5 bases). The receptor's source is a young woman who had recovered from COVID-19. Sequenced input: peripheral blood. The chain's CDR3 is CASSLGGVGTEAFF. The CDR3 DNA sequence: TGTGCCAGCAGTTTGGGGGGAGTGGGAACTGAAGCTTTCTTT.